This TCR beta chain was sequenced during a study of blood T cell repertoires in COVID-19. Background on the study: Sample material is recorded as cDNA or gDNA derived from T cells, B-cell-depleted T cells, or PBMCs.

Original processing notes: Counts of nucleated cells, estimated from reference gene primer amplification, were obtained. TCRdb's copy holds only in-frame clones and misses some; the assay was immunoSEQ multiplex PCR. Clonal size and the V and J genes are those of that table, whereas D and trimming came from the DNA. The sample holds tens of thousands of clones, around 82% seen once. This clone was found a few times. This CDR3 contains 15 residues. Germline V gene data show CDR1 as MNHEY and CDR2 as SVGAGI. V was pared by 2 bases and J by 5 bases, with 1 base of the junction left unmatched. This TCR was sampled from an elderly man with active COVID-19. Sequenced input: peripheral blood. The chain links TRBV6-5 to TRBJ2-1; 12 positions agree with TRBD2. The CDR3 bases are TGTGCCAGCAGTTACCGACTAGCGGGGGACAATGAGCAGTTCTTC. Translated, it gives CASSYRLAGDNEQFF.